The sequence of this T cell receptor (beta chain) was determined in a study of T cells in Graves' hyperthyroidism and ophthalmopathy. Authors of the study amplified TCR beta CDR3 regions from RNA transcripts. The HTBI set primed first-round TCR CDR3 RT-PCR. One entry per CDR3 protein results from TCRdb running MiXCR on the multiplex PCR reads. Of around 300,000 distinct CDR3 sequences in the sample, around 15% are singletons; the top ten hold 34%. CDR3 length equals 14 residues. V gave up 0 bases and J gave up 2 bases, with 8 bases separating them. Researchers barred patients who had uncontrolled infection, other autoimmune disease, pregnancy or lactation. This clonotype was seen repeatedly, ten times or more.

The clonotype originates from a woman between 40 and 50 years old with Graves' ophthalmopathy. The chain recombines TRBV12-3 or TRBV12-4 with TRBJ2-7, with a tentative D call TRBD1 (6 bases). Material: blood. The CDR3, as DNA: TGTGCCAGCAGTTTAGCACAGGGAGCCTACGAGCAGTACTTC. It codes for CASSLAQGAYEQYF.